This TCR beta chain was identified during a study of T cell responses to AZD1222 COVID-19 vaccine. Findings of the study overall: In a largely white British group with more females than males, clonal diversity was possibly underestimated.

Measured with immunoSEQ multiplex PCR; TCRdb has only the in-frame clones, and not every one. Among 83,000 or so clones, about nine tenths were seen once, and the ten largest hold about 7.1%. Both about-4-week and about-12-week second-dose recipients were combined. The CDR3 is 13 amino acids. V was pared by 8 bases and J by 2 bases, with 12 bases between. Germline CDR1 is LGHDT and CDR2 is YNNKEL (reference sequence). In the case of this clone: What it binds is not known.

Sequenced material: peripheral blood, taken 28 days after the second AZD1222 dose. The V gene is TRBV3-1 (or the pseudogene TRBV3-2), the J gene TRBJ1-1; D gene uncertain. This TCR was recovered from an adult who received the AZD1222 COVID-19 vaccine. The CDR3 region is CASGSAANTEAFF. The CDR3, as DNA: TGTGCCAGCGGGTCTGCAGCCAACACTGAAGCTTTCTTT.